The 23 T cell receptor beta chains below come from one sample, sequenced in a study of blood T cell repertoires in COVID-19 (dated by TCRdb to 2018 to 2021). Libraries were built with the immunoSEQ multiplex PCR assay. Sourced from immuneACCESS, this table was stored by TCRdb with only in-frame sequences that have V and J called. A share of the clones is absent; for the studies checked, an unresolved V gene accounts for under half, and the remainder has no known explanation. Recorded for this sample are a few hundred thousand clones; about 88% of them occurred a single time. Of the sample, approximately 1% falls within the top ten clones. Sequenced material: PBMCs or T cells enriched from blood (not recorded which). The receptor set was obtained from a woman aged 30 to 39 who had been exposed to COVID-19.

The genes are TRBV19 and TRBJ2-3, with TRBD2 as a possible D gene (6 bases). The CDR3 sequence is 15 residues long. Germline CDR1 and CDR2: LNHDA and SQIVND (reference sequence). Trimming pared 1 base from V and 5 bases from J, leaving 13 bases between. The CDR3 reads CASSIGGGNRDTQYF. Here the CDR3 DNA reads TGTGCCAGTAGTATAGGAGGCGGGAACCGAGATACGCAGTATTTT.

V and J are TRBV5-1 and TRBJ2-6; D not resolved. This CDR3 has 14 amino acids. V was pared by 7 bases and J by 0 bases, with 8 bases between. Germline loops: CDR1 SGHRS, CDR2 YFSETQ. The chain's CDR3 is CASFGGSGANVLTF. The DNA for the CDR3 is TGCGCCAGCTTCGGCGGCTCTGGGGCCAACGTCCTGACTTTC.

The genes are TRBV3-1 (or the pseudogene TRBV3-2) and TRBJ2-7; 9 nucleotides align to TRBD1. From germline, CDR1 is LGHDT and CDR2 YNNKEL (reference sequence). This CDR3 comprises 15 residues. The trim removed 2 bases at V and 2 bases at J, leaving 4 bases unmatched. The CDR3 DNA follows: TGTGCCAGCAGCCAAAGAAGGACAGGGGCCTACGAGCAGTACTTC. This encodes CASSQRRTGAYEQYF.

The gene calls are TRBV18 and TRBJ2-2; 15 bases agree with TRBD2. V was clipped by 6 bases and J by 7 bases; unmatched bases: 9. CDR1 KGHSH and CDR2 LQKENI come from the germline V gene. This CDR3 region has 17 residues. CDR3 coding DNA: TGTGCCAGCTCTATGGGACTAGCGGGAGGATCGGACGGGGAGCTGTTTTTT. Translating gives CASSMGLAGGSDGELFF.

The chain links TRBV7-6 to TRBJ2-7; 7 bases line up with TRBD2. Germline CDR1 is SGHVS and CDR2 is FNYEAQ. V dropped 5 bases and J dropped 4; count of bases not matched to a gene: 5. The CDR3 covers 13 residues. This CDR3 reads CASSPRTSYEQYF. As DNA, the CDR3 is TGTGCCAGCAGCCCCCGGACTAGTTACGAGCAGTACTTC.

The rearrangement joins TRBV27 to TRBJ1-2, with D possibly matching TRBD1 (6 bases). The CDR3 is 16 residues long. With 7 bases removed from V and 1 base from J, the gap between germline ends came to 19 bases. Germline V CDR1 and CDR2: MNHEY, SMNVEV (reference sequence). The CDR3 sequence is CASTPLGTSLNYGYTF. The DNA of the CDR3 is TGTGCCAGCACCCCCTTAGGGACAAGCCTTAACTATGGCTACACCTTC.

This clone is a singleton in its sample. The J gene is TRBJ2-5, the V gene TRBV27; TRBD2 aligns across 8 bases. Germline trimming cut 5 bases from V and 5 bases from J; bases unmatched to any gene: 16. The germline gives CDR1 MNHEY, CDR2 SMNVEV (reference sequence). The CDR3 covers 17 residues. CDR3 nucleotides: TGTGCCAGCAGTAGGGATACTAGCGGTTACGAGAGGGAGACCCAGTACTTC. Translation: CASSRDTSGYERETQYF.

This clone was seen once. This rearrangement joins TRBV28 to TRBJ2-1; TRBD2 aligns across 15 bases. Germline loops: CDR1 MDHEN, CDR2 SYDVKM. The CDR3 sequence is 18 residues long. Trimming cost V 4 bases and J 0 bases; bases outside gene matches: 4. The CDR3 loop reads CASSWTSGRAYSYNEQFF. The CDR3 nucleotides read TGTGCCAGCAGTTGGACTAGCGGGAGGGCCTACTCCTACAATGAGCAGTTCTTC.

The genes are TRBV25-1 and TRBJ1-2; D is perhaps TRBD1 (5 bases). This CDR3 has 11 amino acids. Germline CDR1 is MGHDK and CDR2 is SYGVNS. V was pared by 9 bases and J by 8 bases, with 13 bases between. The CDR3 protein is CASFWGGGYTF. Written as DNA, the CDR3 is TGTGCCAGTTTTTGGGGCGGCGGCTACACCTTC.

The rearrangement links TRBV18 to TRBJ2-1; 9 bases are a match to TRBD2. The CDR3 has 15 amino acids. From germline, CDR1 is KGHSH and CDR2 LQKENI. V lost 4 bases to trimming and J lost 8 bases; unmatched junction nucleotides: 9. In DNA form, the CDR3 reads TGTGCCAGCTCACAGGGTGCTAGCGGGATTTATGAGCAGTTCTTC. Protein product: CASSQGASGIYEQFF.

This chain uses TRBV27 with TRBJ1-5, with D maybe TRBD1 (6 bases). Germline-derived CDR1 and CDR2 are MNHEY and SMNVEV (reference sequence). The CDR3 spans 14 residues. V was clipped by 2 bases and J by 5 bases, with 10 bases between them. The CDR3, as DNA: TGTGCCAGCAGTTTAGGAAGGGGGTATCAGCCCCAGCATTTT. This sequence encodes CASSLGRGYQPQHF.

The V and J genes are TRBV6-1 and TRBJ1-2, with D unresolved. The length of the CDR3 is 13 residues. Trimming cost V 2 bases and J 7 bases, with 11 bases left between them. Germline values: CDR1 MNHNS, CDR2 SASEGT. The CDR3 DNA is TGTGCCAGCAGTGAATTATCGAGGGCTGGCTACACCTTC. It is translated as CASSELSRAGYTF.

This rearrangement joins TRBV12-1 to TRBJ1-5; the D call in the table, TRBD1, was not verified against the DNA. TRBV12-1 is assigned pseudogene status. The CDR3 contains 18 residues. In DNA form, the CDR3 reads TGTGCCAGCAGCGGAGCCGGGACAGGGCTGAATAGCAATCAGCCCCAGCATTTT. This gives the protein CASSGAGTGLNSNQPQHF.

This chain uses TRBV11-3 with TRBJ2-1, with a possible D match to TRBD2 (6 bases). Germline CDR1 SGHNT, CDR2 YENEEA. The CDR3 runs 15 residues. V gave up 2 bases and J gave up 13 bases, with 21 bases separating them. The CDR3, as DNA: TGTGCCAGCAGCTTACTCCGGGACTCAGAGTGGGATCAGTTCTTC. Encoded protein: CASSLLRDSEWDQFF.

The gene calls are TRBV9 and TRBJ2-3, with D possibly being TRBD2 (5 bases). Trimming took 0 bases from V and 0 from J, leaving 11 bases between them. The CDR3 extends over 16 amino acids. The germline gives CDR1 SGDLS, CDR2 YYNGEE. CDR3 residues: CASSVGEAESTDTQYF. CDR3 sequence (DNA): TGTGCCAGCAGCGTAGGAGAAGCGGAGAGCACAGATACGCAGTATTTT.

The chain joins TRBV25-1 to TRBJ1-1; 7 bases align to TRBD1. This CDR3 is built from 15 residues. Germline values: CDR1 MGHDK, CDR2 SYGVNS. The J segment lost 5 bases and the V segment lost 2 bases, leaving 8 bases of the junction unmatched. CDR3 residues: CASSEGITGETEAFF. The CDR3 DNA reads TGTGCCAGCAGTGAAGGGATAACAGGGGAAACTGAAGCTTTCTTT.

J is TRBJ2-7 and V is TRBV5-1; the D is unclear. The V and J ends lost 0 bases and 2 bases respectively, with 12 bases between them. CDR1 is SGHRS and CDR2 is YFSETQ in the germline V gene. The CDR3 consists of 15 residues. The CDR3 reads CASSLAKERTYEQYF. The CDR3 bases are TGCGCCAGCAGCTTGGCCAAGGAGAGAACCTACGAGCAGTACTTC. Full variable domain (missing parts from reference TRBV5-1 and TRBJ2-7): KAGVTQTPRYLIKTRGQQVTLSCSPISGHRSVSWYQQTPGQGLQFLFEYFSETQRNKGNFPGRFSGRQFSNSRSEMNVSTLELGDSALYLCASSLAKERTYEQYFGPGTRLTVT.

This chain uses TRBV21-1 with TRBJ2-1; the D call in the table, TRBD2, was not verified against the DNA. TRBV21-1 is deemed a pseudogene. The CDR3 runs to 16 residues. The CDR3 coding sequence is TGTGCCAGCAGCAAAGAACCTAGCGGGACCTACAATGAGCAGTTCTTC. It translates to CASSKEPSGTYNEQFF.

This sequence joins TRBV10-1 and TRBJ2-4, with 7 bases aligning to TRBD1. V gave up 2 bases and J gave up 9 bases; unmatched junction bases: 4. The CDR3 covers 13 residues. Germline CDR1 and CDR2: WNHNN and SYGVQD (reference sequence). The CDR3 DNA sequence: TGCGCCAGCAGTGAGGGGCCAGGGGGCATTCAGTACTTC. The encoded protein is CASSEGPGGIQYF.

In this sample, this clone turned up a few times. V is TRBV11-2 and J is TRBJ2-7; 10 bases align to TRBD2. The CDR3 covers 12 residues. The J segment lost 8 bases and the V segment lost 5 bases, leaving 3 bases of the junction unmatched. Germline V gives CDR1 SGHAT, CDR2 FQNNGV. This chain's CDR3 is CASSLAGEQQYF. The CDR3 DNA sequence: TGTGCCAGCAGCCTAGCGGGAGAGCAGCAGTACTTC.

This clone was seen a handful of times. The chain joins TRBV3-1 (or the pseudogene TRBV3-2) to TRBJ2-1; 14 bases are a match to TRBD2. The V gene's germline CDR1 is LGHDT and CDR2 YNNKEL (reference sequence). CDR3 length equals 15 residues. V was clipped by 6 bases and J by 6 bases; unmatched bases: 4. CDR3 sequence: CASRRTSGRLNEQFF. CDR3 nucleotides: TGTGCCAGCAGGCGGACTAGCGGGAGGCTCAATGAGCAGTTCTTC.

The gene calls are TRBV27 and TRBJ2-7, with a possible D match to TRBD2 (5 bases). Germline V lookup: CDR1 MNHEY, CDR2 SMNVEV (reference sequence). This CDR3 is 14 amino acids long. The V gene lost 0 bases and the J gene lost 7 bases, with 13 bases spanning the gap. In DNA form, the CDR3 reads TGTGCCAGCAGTTTATCGGGGAACTGGAGGGAGCAGTACTTC. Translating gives CASSLSGNWREQYF.

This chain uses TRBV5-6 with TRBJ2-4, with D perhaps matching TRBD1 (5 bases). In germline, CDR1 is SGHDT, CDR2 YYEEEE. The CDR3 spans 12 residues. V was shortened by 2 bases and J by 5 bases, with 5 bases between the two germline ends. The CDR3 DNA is TGTGCCAGCAGCTTAGGGGAAAACATTCAGTACTTC. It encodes CASSLGENIQYF.